Below are 9 T cell receptor beta chains sequenced from a single sample in a study of shared clonotypes between healthy human individuals. Profiling relied on immunoSEQ multiplex PCR, and the TCRdb table lists in-frame clones only, not all of them. The data hold more than 2 million clones, with roughly 95% observed a single time. The specimen was naive CD4+ T cells sorted from blood. Subset of the sample: CD45RA+ positively selected. All receptors come from a man aged 18 to 30 in good health.

In regard to this clone: Other DNA sequences in the same sample also yield this CDR3. The V call is TRBV30, the J call TRBJ1-6, with 7 bases aligning to TRBD1. In germline, CDR1 is GTSNPN, CDR2 SVGIG (reference sequence). The V segment lost 1 base and the J segment 10 bases; nucleotides outside the gene matches: 4. The CDR3 spans 13 residues. The DNA for the CDR3 is TGTGCCTGGAGTGGACAGGGTAAATCACCCCTCCACTTT. Its translation is CAWSGQGKSPLHF.

V gene TRBV19 combines with J gene TRBJ1-5; TRBD1 matches at 8 bases. The trim removed 7 bases at V and 5 bases at J, leaving 13 bases unmatched. In germline, CDR1 is LNHDA, CDR2 SQIVND (reference sequence). The CDR3 runs to 16 residues. The CDR3 here is CASIRQGILGDQPQHF. The DNA for the CDR3 is TGTGCCAGTATAAGACAGGGGATTTTAGGCGATCAGCCCCAGCATTTT.

This clone was detected ten times or more. Other DNA sequences in the sample encode the same CDR3. The chain combines TRBV19 with TRBJ2-7; 7 nucleotides match TRBD1. The germline CDR1 and CDR2 sequences are LNHDA and SQIVND (reference sequence). The CDR3 totals 13 residues. V was pared by 3 bases and J by 2 bases, with 1 base of the junction left unmatched. This CDR3 reads CASSIGTAYEQYF. Here the CDR3 DNA reads TGTGCCAGTAGTATCGGGACAGCCTACGAGCAGTACTTC.

In its sample, this clone was seen a few times. This chain links TRBV7-2 with TRBJ1-5; no clear D gene. Germline V lookup: CDR1 SGHTA, CDR2 FQGNSA. V dropped 1 base and J dropped 1 base, with 5 bases sitting between them. The CDR3 is made up of 14 amino acids. CDR3 in DNA: TGTGCCAGCAGCTTAGTCTGGAGCAATCAGCCCCAGCATTTT. This codes for CASSLVWSNQPQHF.

Remarks on this clone: The same CDR3 is also encoded by other DNA sequences in this sample. The chain uses TRBV7-2 and TRBJ2-5, with TRBD2 identical over 7 bases. This CDR3 comprises 14 residues. Germline V lookup: CDR1 SGHTA, CDR2 FQGNSA. V trimming: 0 bases; J trimming: 5 bases; junction bases outside the gene matches: 3. The CDR3 spells CASSLAGGRETQYF. Written as DNA, the CDR3 is TGTGCCAGCAGCTTAGCGGGAGGGCGGGAGACCCAGTACTTC. The whole variable domain, remainder taken from reference TRBV7-2 and TRBJ2-5, is GAGVSQSPSNKVTEKGKDVELRCDPISGHTALYWYRQSLGQGLEFLIYFQGNSAPDKSGLPSDRFSAERTGGSVSTLTIQRTQQEDSAVYLCASSLAGGRETQYFGPGTRLLVL.

This chain connects TRBV5-1 to TRBJ2-7; D unclear. This CDR3 comprises 15 residues. Per germline, CDR1 SGHRS and CDR2 YFSETQ. Deletions cut 0 bases from V and 4 bases from J, with 14 bases between. CDR3 bases: TGCGCCAGCAGCTTGGCAAATAGAAATACTTACGAGCAGTACTTC. This gives the protein CASSLANRNTYEQYF.

The J gene is TRBJ2-7, the V gene TRBV2, with D unclear. Germline CDR1 SNHLY, CDR2 FYNNEI. This CDR3 region has 13 residues. With 4 bases removed from V and 2 bases from J, the gap between germline ends came to 9 bases. The CDR3 sequence: CASSVVRTYEQYF. Written as DNA, the CDR3 is TGTGCCAGCAGTGTGGTCAGAACCTACGAGCAGTACTTC.

The chain joins TRBV5-6 to TRBJ1-5; TRBD1 might be the D (6 bases). Germline-derived CDR1 and CDR2 are SGHDT and YYEEEE. This CDR3 has 14 residues. Trimming took off 2 bases at V and 4 bases at J, with 10 bases between the two ends. The CDR3 DNA reads TGTGCCAGCAGCTTCAGGGGACCTAATCAGCCCCAGCATTTT. It specifies CASSFRGPNQPQHF.

Notes on this clone: A single base separates this from a much larger clone, so it may be a read error. The same CDR3 can be traced to other DNA sequences in this sample. The chain employs TRBV29-1 and TRBJ2-5; D not resolved. The V end lost 8 bases, the J end lost 5 bases, and 24 bases lay between the germline ends. Germline V gene sequence: CDR1 SQVTM, CDR2 ANQGSEA. The CDR3 length is 15 residues. CDR3 sequence reads: CSSRRNFGEAETQYF. In nucleotides, the CDR3 is TGCAGCTCTCGGCGGAATTTCGGTGAAGCGGAGACCCAGTACTTC.